These T cell receptor beta chains were read from a single sample in a study of OX40 agonist ivuxolimab in advanced cancers. Using immunoSEQ multiplex PCR, the repertoire was profiled, and TCRdb retains in-frame clones only, with some absent. The top ten clones hold roughly 1% of a sample with over 55,000 clones, around nine tenths of them seen once. The specimen was CD4+ or CD8+ T cells sorted from blood, collected in a trial of the OX40 agonist ivuxolimab. The receptors shown here come from an adult with an advanced solid tumor such as melanoma, head and neck, liver or kidney cancer. The CDR3 runs from the conserved cysteine through the conserved F or W. A D gene is named only where the DNA matches it firmly. Clone sizes are given selectively: once, few, many, or a class where the clone is expanded.

D gene: TRBD1; CDR3 length: 17; clone size: -; J gene: TRBJ1-3; V gene: TRBV30; CDR3 DNA: TGTGCCTGGAGTTGGACAGGGGGCGTTGTATCTGGAAACACCATATATTTT; CDR3 protein: CAWSWTGGVVSGNTIYF
D gene: -; CDR3 length: 15; clone size: -; J gene: TRBJ2-7; V gene: TRBV5-4; CDR3 DNA: TGTGCCAGCAGCTTGGACAGCCCCTCTACCTACGAGCAGTACTTC; CDR3 protein: CASSLDSPSTYEQYF
D gene: -; CDR3 length: 15; clone size: -; J gene: TRBJ2-7; V gene: TRBV7-9; CDR3 DNA: TGTGCCAGCACCTCCGACAAACACTCCTTTGGCGAGCAGTACTTC; CDR3 protein: CASTSDKHSFGEQYF
D gene: -; CDR3 length: 16; clone size: -; J gene: TRBJ1-5; V gene: TRBV11-2; CDR3 DNA: TGTGCCAGCAGCTTGGGGCAGGGTAGGGTCAATCAGCCCCAGCATTTT; CDR3 protein: CASSLGQGRVNQPQHF
D gene: -; CDR3 length: 16; clone size: once; J gene: TRBJ1-2; V gene: TRBV28; CDR3 DNA: TGTGCCAGCAGTTTGCAAGGGGCTTTGTTGCTGCGTGGCTACACCTTC; CDR3 protein: CASSLQGALLLRGYTF
D gene: TRBD1; CDR3 length: 14; clone size: -; J gene: TRBJ2-2; V gene: TRBV2; CDR3 DNA: TGTGCCAGCCAAGGGGGCCCGAACACCGGGGAGCTGTTTTTT; CDR3 protein: CASQGGPNTGELFF
D gene: -; CDR3 length: 15; clone size: -; J gene: TRBJ1-6; V gene: TRBV7-2; CDR3 DNA: TGTGCCAGCAGCAAACAGGGTAGCTATAATTCACCCCTCCACTTT; CDR3 protein: CASSKQGSYNSPLHF
D gene: TRBD1; CDR3 length: 16; clone size: -; J gene: TRBJ1-6; V gene: TRBV5-4; CDR3 DNA: TGTGCCAGCCGCGGACAGGGAGGTTCCTATAATTCACCCCTCCACTTT; CDR3 protein: CASRGQGGSYNSPLHF
D gene: TRBD1; CDR3 length: 15; clone size: -; J gene: TRBJ2-4; V gene: TRBV5-1; CDR3 DNA: TGCGCCAGCAGCCTCCAGGGGGCTGGAGCAAACATTCAGTACTTC; CDR3 protein: CASSLQGAGANIQYF
D gene: TRBD1; CDR3 length: 12; clone size: -; J gene: TRBJ1-1; V gene: TRBV19; CDR3 DNA: TGTGCCAGTAACCTTAAGACAGGGCCAGCTTTCTTT; CDR3 protein: CASNLKTGPAFF
D gene: TRBD1; CDR3 length: 14; clone size: -; J gene: TRBJ1-1; V gene: TRBV7-9; CDR3 DNA: TGTGCCAGCAGCATCAGGGGGGTAAACACTGAAGCTTTCTTT; CDR3 protein: CASSIRGVNTEAFF
D gene: -; CDR3 length: 14; clone size: -; J gene: TRBJ1-2; V gene: TRBV19; CDR3 DNA: TGTGCCAGTAGTATGCTATTGACTAACTATGGCTACACCTTC; CDR3 protein: CASSMLLTNYGYTF
D gene: -; CDR3 length: 13; clone size: -; J gene: TRBJ2-1; V gene: TRBV4-1; CDR3 DNA: TGCGCCAGCAGCCAAGATAGGGCAGGGGAGCAGTTCTTC; CDR3 protein: CASSQDRAGEQFF
D gene: -; CDR3 length: 15; clone size: -; J gene: TRBJ1-2; V gene: TRBV11-2; CDR3 DNA: TGTGCCAGCAGCTCCAACAGGGAGATTGGCTATGGCTACACCTTC; CDR3 protein: CASSSNREIGYGYTF
D gene: -; CDR3 length: 15; clone size: few; J gene: TRBJ2-2; V gene: TRBV5-1; CDR3 DNA: TGCGCCAGCAGCTTGACACTGATGAACACCGGGGAGCTGTTTTTT; CDR3 protein: CASSLTLMNTGELFF
D gene: -; CDR3 length: 15; clone size: -; J gene: TRBJ1-5; V gene: TRBV2; CDR3 DNA: TGTGCCAGCAGTCCTCAGGGCTTGGGCAATCAGCCCCAGCATTTT; CDR3 protein: CASSPQGLGNQPQHF
D gene: TRBD1; CDR3 length: 15; clone size: -; J gene: TRBJ2-7; V gene: TRBV9; CDR3 DNA: TGTGCCAGCAGCGTCGGACAGGGACCTGCCTACGAGCAGTACTTC; CDR3 protein: CASSVGQGPAYEQYF
D gene: -; CDR3 length: 13; clone size: -; J gene: TRBJ1-2; V gene: TRBV7-9; CDR3 DNA: TGTGCCAGCAGCTTAACCCAGGGGTATGGCTACACCTTC; CDR3 protein: CASSLTQGYGYTF
D gene: TRBD2; CDR3 length: 15; clone size: -; J gene: TRBJ2-7; V gene: TRBV11-2; CDR3 DNA: TGTGCCAGCAGCCCCAGACTAGCGTTGGCCTACGAGCAGTACTTC; CDR3 protein: CASSPRLALAYEQYF
D gene: -; CDR3 length: 12; clone size: -; J gene: TRBJ1-1; V gene: TRBV18; CDR3 DNA: TGTGCCAGCTCCCTGTGGGACACTGAAGCTTTCTTT; CDR3 protein: CASSLWDTEAFF
D gene: -; CDR3 length: 13; clone size: -; J gene: TRBJ2-3; V gene: TRBV5-1; CDR3 DNA: TGCGCCAGCAGCCTGGTCGGGGAAGATACGCAGTATTTT; CDR3 protein: CASSLVGEDTQYF
D gene: -; CDR3 length: 15; clone size: -; J gene: TRBJ2-6; V gene: TRBV29-1; CDR3 DNA: TGCAGCGCCATGGGGGGGGCGTCTGGGGCCAACGTCCTGACTTTC; CDR3 protein: CSAMGGASGANVLTF
D gene: -; CDR3 length: 12; clone size: once; J gene: TRBJ2-1; V gene: TRBV11-2; CDR3 DNA: TGTGCCAGCAGCCCCGGGGGCCATGAGCAGTTCTTC; CDR3 protein: CASSPGGHEQFF
D gene: TRBD1; CDR3 length: 17; clone size: -; J gene: TRBJ2-7; V gene: TRBV29-1; CDR3 DNA: TGCAGCGCGGTGGCGAGACAGGGGGAAGTAGGGGCCTACGAGCAGTACTTC; CDR3 protein: CSAVARQGEVGAYEQYF
D gene: TRBD2; CDR3 length: 15; clone size: -; J gene: TRBJ2-5; V gene: TRBV11-2; CDR3 DNA: TGTGCCAGCAGCTTGTCCGCGGGGGGGCGCGAGACCCAGTACTTC; CDR3 protein: CASSLSAGGRETQYF
D gene: TRBD1; CDR3 length: 15; clone size: -; J gene: TRBJ2-3; V gene: TRBV5-1; CDR3 DNA: TGCGCCAGCAGCTTGACTGGACAGGGGGCAGATACGCAGTATTTT; CDR3 protein: CASSLTGQGADTQYF
D gene: -; CDR3 length: 13; clone size: -; J gene: TRBJ2-3; V gene: TRBV6-5; CDR3 DNA: TGTGCCAGCAGATGGACAGCCACAGATACGCAGTATTTT; CDR3 protein: CASRWTATDTQYF
D gene: -; CDR3 length: 14; clone size: once; J gene: TRBJ1-1; V gene: TRBV18; CDR3 DNA: TGTGCCAGCTCACAGGTTACAGTCAATCCGAGGGCTTTCTTT; CDR3 protein: CASSQVTVNPRAFF
D gene: TRBD1; CDR3 length: 15; clone size: -; J gene: TRBJ2-7; V gene: TRBV6-1; CDR3 DNA: TGTGCCAGCGCAAATCCGGGACAGCCCACCTACGAGCAGTACTTC; CDR3 protein: CASANPGQPTYEQYF
D gene: -; CDR3 length: 18; clone size: -; J gene: TRBJ2-3; V gene: TRBV19; CDR3 DNA: TGTGCCAGTAGTTTCGCGTTGACGGGGAGAACTAGCACAGATACGCAGTATTTT; CDR3 protein: CASSFALTGRTSTDTQYF
D gene: TRBD1; CDR3 length: 16; clone size: few; J gene: TRBJ2-3; V gene: TRBV7-9; CDR3 DNA: TGTGCCAGCAGCTCCGGGACAGGACTGAGGGCAGATACGCAGTATTTT; CDR3 protein: CASSSGTGLRADTQYF
D gene: -; CDR3 length: 16; clone size: -; J gene: TRBJ1-5; V gene: TRBV4-1; CDR3 DNA: TGCGCCAGCAGCCAAGGGGGCCAGGGAGGCAATCAGCCCCAGCATTTT; CDR3 protein: CASSQGGQGGNQPQHF
D gene: -; CDR3 length: 15; clone size: -; J gene: TRBJ1-4; V gene: TRBV12-5; CDR3 DNA: TGTGCTAGTGGTCGCCTCCAGGGCGCTAATGAAAAACTGTTTTTT; CDR3 protein: CASGRLQGANEKLFF
D gene: -; CDR3 length: 12; clone size: -; J gene: TRBJ2-7; V gene: TRBV14; CDR3 DNA: TGTGCCACTACTAGGAACCAGTTCGAGCAGTACTTC; CDR3 protein: CATTRNQFEQYF
D gene: TRBD1; CDR3 length: 16; clone size: -; J gene: TRBJ2-7; V gene: TRBV23-1; CDR3 DNA: TGCGCCACCCAACCCGGAAGGACAGGGGGATATAACGAGCAGTACTTC; CDR3 protein: CATQPGRTGGYNEQYF
D gene: -; CDR3 length: 13; clone size: -; J gene: TRBJ1-1; V gene: TRBV7-6; CDR3 DNA: TGTGCCAGCAGCCTACGGAGGAACACTGAAGCTTTCTTT; CDR3 protein: CASSLRRNTEAFF
D gene: -; CDR3 length: 11; clone size: -; J gene: TRBJ1-1; V gene: TRBV6-5; CDR3 DNA: TGTGCCAGCAGTGGGGTAACTGAAGCTTTCTTT; CDR3 protein: CASSGVTEAFF
D gene: TRBD1; CDR3 length: 14; clone size: -; J gene: TRBJ1-2; V gene: TRBV5-4; CDR3 DNA: TGTGCCAGCAGCTCGGGACAGGGGAACTATGGCTACACCTTC; CDR3 protein: CASSSGQGNYGYTF
D gene: -; CDR3 length: 14; clone size: -; J gene: TRBJ2-5; V gene: TRBV2; CDR3 DNA: TGTGCCAGCAGCCCCAGTCCGACTAGAGAGACCCAGTACTTC; CDR3 protein: CASSPSPTRETQYF
D gene: TRBD1; CDR3 length: 13; clone size: -; J gene: TRBJ2-7; V gene: TRBV5-1; CDR3 DNA: TGCGCCAGCAGCTATGGACAGGCTGCCGAGCAGTACTTC; CDR3 protein: CASSYGQAAEQYF
D gene: TRBD2; CDR3 length: 17; clone size: -; J gene: TRBJ2-3; V gene: TRBV7-8; CDR3 DNA: TGTGCCAGCAGCTTAGTTGGGGCGGGGGTTGGGGCAGATACGCAGTATTTT; CDR3 protein: CASSLVGAGVGADTQYF
D gene: -; CDR3 length: 16; clone size: -; J gene: TRBJ1-1; V gene: TRBV11-2; CDR3 DNA: TGTGCCAGCAGCCGACGGGCCCCCCGAGGGGACACTGAAGCTTTCTTT; CDR3 protein: CASSRRAPRGDTEAFF
D gene: -; CDR3 length: 14; clone size: -; J gene: TRBJ2-7; V gene: TRBV7-2; CDR3 DNA: TGTGCCAGCAGCCTTGGACGGAATTCCTACGAGCAGTACTTC; CDR3 protein: CASSLGRNSYEQYF
D gene: -; CDR3 length: 15; clone size: -; J gene: TRBJ1-3; V gene: TRBV4-1; CDR3 DNA: TGCGCCAGCAGCCCGCGCGAAGTTGGAGGAAACACCATATATTTT; CDR3 protein: CASSPREVGGNTIYF
D gene: -; CDR3 length: 17; clone size: -; J gene: TRBJ2-4; V gene: TRBV25-1; CDR3 DNA: TGTGCCAGCAGCCCCGTGGACACTCAAGGTGCCAAAAACATTCAGTACTTC; CDR3 protein: CASSPVDTQGAKNIQYF
D gene: TRBD1; CDR3 length: 17; clone size: -; J gene: TRBJ1-1; V gene: TRBV9; CDR3 DNA: TGTGCCAGCCGCCCCCTACAGGGGGCGCGTTTGGGCACTGAAGCTTTCTTT; CDR3 protein: CASRPLQGARLGTEAFF
D gene: -; CDR3 length: 14; clone size: -; J gene: TRBJ1-2; V gene: TRBV30; CDR3 DNA: TGTGCCGGGCGAACAGGGACGAAGAACTATGGCTACACCTTC; CDR3 protein: CAGRTGTKNYGYTF
D gene: -; CDR3 length: 16; clone size: -; J gene: TRBJ1-4; V gene: TRBV5-5; CDR3 DNA: TGTGCCAGCAGCTTGGCCGTAGGGAATATATATGAAAAACTGTTTTTT; CDR3 protein: CASSLAVGNIYEKLFF
D gene: -; CDR3 length: 15; clone size: -; J gene: TRBJ2-3; V gene: TRBV7-2; CDR3 DNA: TGTGCCAGCACCATTAGGGGTAAGAGCACAGATACGCAGTATTTT; CDR3 protein: CASTIRGKSTDTQYF
D gene: -; CDR3 length: 16; clone size: few; J gene: TRBJ2-3; V gene: TRBV7-2; CDR3 DNA: TGTGCCAGCAGCTCCACCCGGGGGGCCGGCACAGATACGCAGTATTTT; CDR3 protein: CASSSTRGAGTDTQYF
D gene: TRBD1; CDR3 length: 16; clone size: -; J gene: TRBJ1-2; V gene: TRBV6-5; CDR3 DNA: TGTGCCAGCAGTTACTCGACAGGGGCTGGTCACTATGGCTACACCTTC; CDR3 protein: CASSYSTGAGHYGYTF
D gene: TRBD2; CDR3 length: 15; clone size: -; J gene: TRBJ2-7; V gene: TRBV7-2; CDR3 DNA: TGTGCCAGCAGCTTTTCCCGGGGGGGATCCTACGAGCAGTACTTC; CDR3 protein: CASSFSRGGSYEQYF
D gene: -; CDR3 length: 14; clone size: -; J gene: TRBJ2-5; V gene: TRBV5-1; CDR3 DNA: TGCGCCAGCAGCTTGGGACAGATACAAGAGACCCAGTACTTC; CDR3 protein: CASSLGQIQETQYF
D gene: -; CDR3 length: 14; clone size: -; J gene: TRBJ2-3; V gene: TRBV25-1; CDR3 DNA: TGTGCCAGCAGTGAAGTAGGATCCACAGATACGCAGTATTTT; CDR3 protein: CASSEVGSTDTQYF